These T cell receptor beta chains were read from a single sample in a study of glioma-infiltrating T cells after dendritic cell vaccination. TCRdb's table, derived via immunoSEQ multiplex PCR, lists solely in-frame clones and lacks some. The sample records more than 85,000 clones, around 85% being singletons. The source material was blood, sampled before dendritic cell vaccination. Receptors originate from a human donor with glioblastoma. The CDR3 runs from the conserved cysteine through the conserved F or W. The D gene is left open where the match is weak. Size is stated for part of the rows, as once, few or many counts, or as a class when the clone is expanded.

NA NA TRBJ2-2 TRBV5-8 CASSLRGGNLLELFF TGTGCCAGCAGCCTTAGGGGCGGGAACCTCCTAGAGCTGTTTTTT
NA TRBD2 TRBJ2-7 TRBV6-5 CASSRSGGSSYEQHF TGTGCCAGCAGTCGCAGCGGGGGGAGCTCCTACGAGCAGCACTTC
NA NA TRBJ2-3 TRBV6-5 CASSRPGTDTQYF TGTGCCAGCAGCCGCCCGGGGACAGATACGCAGTATTTT
NA TRBD1 TRBJ2-2 TRBV7-2 CASSTGTGRVTGELFF TGTGCCAGCAGCACCGGGACAGGGAGGGTCACCGGGGAGCTGTTTTTT
once NA TRBJ1-1 TRBV9 CASSVGRNTEAFF TGTGCCAGCAGCGTTGGCAGAAACACTGAAGCTTTCTTT
once TRBD2 TRBJ2-1 TRBV10-3 CAIAGVGNEQFF TGTGCCATCGCGGGGGTGGGCAATGAGCAGTTCTTC
few TRBD1 TRBJ1-5 TRBV7-9 CASSGQGDQPQHF TGTGCCAGCAGCGGACAGGGAGATCAGCCCCAGCATTTT
once NA TRBJ1-3 TRBV2 CASSVSLSGNTIYF TGTGCCAGCAGCGTGAGTCTCTCTGGAAACACCATATATTTT
NA TRBD2 TRBJ2-1 TRBV7-9 CASSLVSAGKYNEQFF TGTGCCAGCAGCTTAGTGTCAGCGGGAAAGTACAATGAGCAGTTCTTC
NA NA TRBJ2-7 TRBV29-1 CSVNGEEGDEQYF TGCAGCGTCAACGGAGAGGAGGGCGACGAGCAGTACTTC
once NA TRBJ1-1 TRBV5-1 CASSLNRIEAFF TGCGCCAGCAGCTTGAACAGGATTGAAGCTTTCTTT
NA TRBD1 TRBJ1-5 TRBV15 CATSSRDRGSEQPQHF TGTGCCACCAGCAGCCGGGACAGGGGATCGGAACAGCCCCAGCATTTT
NA TRBD1 TRBJ2-7 TRBV18 CASSLGQGSYEQYF TGTGCCAGCTCACTGGGACAGGGGTCCTACGAGCAGTACTTC
few NA TRBJ1-4 TRBV7-9 CASSLVSGYEKLFF TGTGCCAGCAGCTTAGTTTCAGGGTATGAAAAACTGTTTTTT
NA TRBD1 TRBJ2-3 TRBV6-6 CASSYYRTGPHDTQYF TGTGCCAGCAGTTACTATCGGACAGGTCCCCATGATACGCAGTATTTT
NA TRBD2 TRBJ2-4 TRBV5-1 CASSNGTSDNIQYF TGCGCCAGCAGCAATGGGACTAGCGATAACATTCAGTACTTC
NA NA TRBJ1-2 TRBV5-6 CASKIGVYGYTF TGTGCCAGCAAAATCGGGGTGTATGGCTACACCTTC
NA TRBD2 TRBJ2-2 TRBV30 CAWSEGTSPNTGELFF TGTGCCTGGAGTGAAGGGACTAGCCCTAACACCGGGGAGCTGTTTTTT
NA NA TRBJ2-1 TRBV12-2 CASRHRGQGGDEQFF TGTGCAAGTCGCCACAGGGGGCAGGGGGGTGATGAGCAGTTCTTC
NA NA TRBJ1-5 TRBV30 CAWSEAGDQPQHF TGTGCCTGGAGTGAGGCGGGGGATCAGCCCCAGCATTTT
NA NA TRBJ2-1 TRBV15 CATSREGGAYNEQFF TGTGCCACCAGCAGAGAAGGTGGGGCTTACAATGAGCAGTTCTTC
NA TRBD1 TRBJ1-2 TRBV2 CASSPRDSNLYGYTF TGTGCCAGCAGTCCCCGGGACAGCAATCTTTATGGCTACACCTTC
NA NA TRBJ1-2 TRBV7-9 CASSLTSAGGDYGYTF TGTGCCAGCAGCTTAACGTCGGCGGGGGGTGACTATGGCTACACCTTC
NA TRBD1 TRBJ1-2 TRBV7-2 CASSLRTGEGGYTF TGTGCCAGCAGCCTCCGGACAGGGGAAGGGGGCTACACCTTC
NA NA TRBJ2-5 TRBV6-6 CASSYASWETQYF TGTGCCAGCAGTTACGCGAGTTGGGAGACCCAGTACTTC
NA TRBD1 TRBJ1-1 TRBV4-1 CASSRTGLAGEAFF TGCGCCAGCAGCCGGACAGGCCTGGCGGGTGAAGCTTTCTTT
NA NA TRBJ1-1 TRBV9 CASSYGQSNTEAFF TGTGCCAGCAGCTACGGACAGTCGAACACTGAAGCTTTCTTT
NA TRBD1 TRBJ1-2 TRBV14 CASSQSTGFLGGYTF TGTGCCAGCAGCCAATCGACAGGGTTTTTGGGAGGCTACACCTTC
NA TRBD2 TRBJ2-1 TRBV4-3 CASSQTLAGGYNEQFF TGCGCCAGCAGCCAAACCTTAGCGGGTGGATACAATGAGCAGTTCTTC
NA NA TRBJ2-1 TRBV5-1 CASSLVQGSNEQFF TGCGCCAGCAGCCTTGTACAGGGCAGCAATGAGCAGTTCTTC
NA TRBD2 TRBJ2-7 TRBV7-8 CASSLGSGRALAYEQYF TGTGCCAGCAGCTTGGGGTCCGGGAGGGCTCTAGCCTACGAGCAGTACTTC
NA NA TRBJ2-1 TRBV7-6 CASSESGFHEQFF TGTGCCAGCAGCGAGAGTGGTTTCCATGAGCAGTTCTTC
NA NA TRBJ2-1 TRBV30 CAWTPSSYNEQFF TGTGCCTGGACTCCTTCCTCCTACAATGAGCAGTTCTTC
NA TRBD2 TRBJ2-5 TRBV5-1 CASSQGLADEETQYF TGCGCCAGCAGCCAGGGACTAGCGGATGAAGAGACCCAGTACTTC
NA NA TRBJ1-1 TRBV7-6 CASSRGAEAFF TGTGCCAGCAGCAGGGGTGCTGAAGCTTTCTTT
few NA TRBJ1-5 TRBV2 CASTGSENQPQHF TGTGCCAGCACCGGGTCTGAGAATCAGCCCCAGCATTTT
NA NA TRBJ1-5 TRBV29-1 CSAGGANQPQHF TGCAGCGCGGGTGGTGCCAATCAGCCCCAGCATTTT